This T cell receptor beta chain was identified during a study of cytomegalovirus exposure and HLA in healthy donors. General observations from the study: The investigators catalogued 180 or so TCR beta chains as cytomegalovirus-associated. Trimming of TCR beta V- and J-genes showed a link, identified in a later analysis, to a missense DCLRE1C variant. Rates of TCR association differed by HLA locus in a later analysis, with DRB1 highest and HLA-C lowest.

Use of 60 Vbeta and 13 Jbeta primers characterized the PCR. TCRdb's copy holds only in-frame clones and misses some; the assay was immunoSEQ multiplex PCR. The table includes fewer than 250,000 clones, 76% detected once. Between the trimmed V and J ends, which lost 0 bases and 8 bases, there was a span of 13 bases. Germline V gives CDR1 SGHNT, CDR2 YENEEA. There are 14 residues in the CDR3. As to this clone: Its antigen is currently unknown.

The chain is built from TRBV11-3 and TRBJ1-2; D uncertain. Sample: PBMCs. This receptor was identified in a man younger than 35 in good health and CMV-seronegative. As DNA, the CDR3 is TGTGCCAGCAGCTTAGACTCCACGGGAAGCGGCTACACCTTC. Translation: CASSLDSTGSGYTF.